The entry that follows covers one T cell receptor beta chain sequence. What it recognizes is unknown. Sample-barcoded 5' priming and a J-beta primer mix drove a second PCR of roughly 7 to 11 cycles. A single record per CDR3 protein comes from TCRdb applying MiXCR to the 5' RACE reads. The table has over a million distinct CDR3 sequences, roughly 60% seen once. Unmatched junction bases numbered 8, after V lost 5 bases and J lost 2 bases. In germline, CDR1 is PRHDT, CDR2 FYEKMQ (reference sequence). The CDR3 is 15 amino acids. These data are taken from a study of blood T cells in healthy people across ages. Study-level background: When template switching was applied, about one barcoded beta molecule was captured per two T cells.

Study observations and caveats: Since the PBMCs were unsorted, naive and antigen-experienced cells could not be conclusively compared. It was found that TCR beta diversity correlated strongly with the percentage of naive T cells.

Sequenced material: blood. This receptor was taken from a man between 18 and 29 years old in good health. V usage is TRBV13 and J usage is TRBJ2-5; 7 nucleotides line up with TRBD2. The CDR3 region is CASSPPSGDQETQYF. CDR3 DNA: TGTGCCAGCAGCCCTCCTAGCGGAGATCAAGAGACCCAGTACTTC.